This T cell receptor beta chain was profiled in a study of blood T cells in healthy people across ages. From germline, CDR1 is MNHEY and CDR2 SVGAGI. The V gene lost 0 bases and the J gene lost 2 bases, with 12 bases spanning the gap. The CDR3 extends over 16 amino acids. A sample-barcoded 5' primer and a J-beta primer mix were used in a second PCR of roughly 6 to 11 cycles. TCRdb used MiXCR to reprocess the 5' RACE reads, holding one entry per CDR3 protein. The profile shows over 1,500,000 distinct CDR3 sequences, less than 50% of them singletons. Sequencing was carried out using blood. The chain uses TRBV6-5 and TRBJ2-3, with D perhaps matching TRBD2 (5 bases). The source is a woman in her 40s in good health. In DNA form, the CDR3 reads TGTGCCAGCAGTTACTCTTTCGCTAGCCCCACAGATACGCAGTATTTT. Protein: CASSYSFASPTDTQYF.